This is a list of T cell receptor beta chains from one sample in a study of a mutant IDH1 vaccine in newly diagnosed glioma. No antigen has been identified for these receptors. Sequencing used immunoSEQ multiplex PCR; TCRdb keeps in-frame clones, though not all of them. The table lists over 30,000 clones, roughly 80% of them singletons. The sample here was PBMCs, taken from a glioma patient whose treatment included an IDH1 peptide vaccine. These TCRs come from a woman aged 25-40 years with glioma. Some clones in this sample may be carry-over from other donors' samples. The CDR3 runs from the conserved cysteine through the conserved F or W. The D gene is left open where the match is weak. Part of the rows lack a size; the others show once, few, many or a class for expanded clones.

D,V,J,size,DNA,CDR3
.,TRBV11-3,TRBJ1-3,.,TGTGCCAGCAGCTTCGGAGGAAACACCATATATTTT,CASSFGGNTIYF
.,TRBV11-2,TRBJ1-1,.,TGTGCCAGCAGCTCTAGCAGGGTCCCTGAAGCTTTCTTT,CASSSSRVPEAFF
.,TRBV6-6,TRBJ2-1,.,TGTGCCAGCAGTTACTCCCAGGCCTCCTACAATGAGCAGTTCTTC,CASSYSQASYNEQFF
.,TRBV10-3,TRBJ2-5,.,TGTGCCATCAGTGGTCTCGGAGGGGGGGGAGAGACCCAGTACTTC,CAISGLGGGGETQYF
.,TRBV29-1,TRBJ2-1,.,TGCAGCGTATATAGGTCGGGAAATGAGCAGTTCTTC,CSVYRSGNEQFF
.,TRBV7-9,TRBJ2-7,.,TGTGCCAGCAGCCTCGGACTCGAGCAGTACTTC,CASSLGLEQYF
TRBD1,TRBV29-1,TRBJ1-1,.,TGCAGCGTTGTCCACAGGGGGCGCCACACTGAAGCTTTCTTT,CSVVHRGRHTEAFF
.,TRBV7-8,TRBJ2-7,.,TGTGCCAGCAGCTCCCTCGTAGTCGGCCTACCGGGGGAGCAGTACTTC,CASSSLVVGLPGEQYF
TRBD2,TRBV11-2,TRBJ2-2,.,TGTGCCAGCAGCCCCGGGCGCCTGGCTAGCGGGAGGGCAACCGGGGAGCTGTTTTTT,CASSPGRLASGRATGELFF
.,TRBV29-1,TRBJ2-1,.,TGCAGCGTTGCCCCTGAGGGGTTATTGGGTGAGCAGTTCTTC,CSVAPEGLLGEQFF
.,TRBV27,TRBJ1-5,.,TGTGCCAGCAGTTGGGCTTCTAGCAATCAGCCCCAGCATTTT,CASSWASSNQPQHF
.,TRBV2,TRBJ2-5,.,TGTGCCAGCACGGACCGGGAGACCCAGTACTTC,CASTDRETQYF
.,TRBV4-1,TRBJ1-2,.,TGCGCCAGCAGCCAAGAGGCCGGCCCCAACTATGGCTACACCTTC,CASSQEAGPNYGYTF
.,TRBV19,TRBJ1-1,few,TGTGCCAGTAGGCTGGTAGGGAACACTGAAGCTTTCTTT,CASRLVGNTEAFF
.,TRBV30,TRBJ2-1,.,TGTGCCTGGGAAGCCGGGATGACGGACGATGAGCAGTTCTTC,CAWEAGMTDDEQFF
.,TRBV4-1,TRBJ1-1,.,TGCGCCAGCAGCCTGACAATGGGTGAACCCGCTTTCTTT,CASSLTMGEPAFF
TRBD1,TRBV5-1,TRBJ2-7,.,TGCGCCAGCAGCACGGTTGGGACAGGGTACGAGCAGTACTTC,CASSTVGTGYEQYF
.,TRBV10-3,TRBJ2-7,once,TGTGCCATCAGTCCCAGCTCCTACGAGCAGTACTTC,CAISPSSYEQYF
TRBD1,TRBV2,TRBJ2-3,.,TGTGCCAGCTGGGACAGGGGAAACACAGATACGCAGTATTTT,CASWDRGNTDTQYF
.,TRBV30,TRBJ2-2,.,TGTGCCTGGAGTGTCAGGGTAACGAACACCGGGGAGCTGTTTTTT,CAWSVRVTNTGELFF
.,TRBV30,TRBJ2-7,.,TGTGCCTGGAGTGATAGGACATTAGCCCCGTACGAGCAGTACTTC,CAWSDRTLAPYEQYF
TRBD2,TRBV30,TRBJ2-7,.,TGTGCCTGGAGTGGCGGACTAGCGGGACTTTACGAGCAGTACTTC,CAWSGGLAGLYEQYF
.,TRBV10-3,TRBJ2-2,few,TGTGCCATCAGAAAGGGGACGGAGCGGAATGGCGGGGAGCTGTTTTTT,CAIRKGTERNGGELFF
.,TRBV5-1,TRBJ2-3,.,TGCGCCAGTACACAGGGCCTCCTCACAGATACGCAGTATTTT,CASTQGLLTDTQYF
.,TRBV29-1,TRBJ2-7,.,TGCAGCGTTGAGTTACGAGATTACGAGCAGTACTTC,CSVELRDYEQYF
.,TRBV27,TRBJ1-1,.,TGTGCCAGCAGTTTAAGGGAGAACACTGAAGCTTTCTTT,CASSLRENTEAFF
TRBD2,TRBV13,TRBJ2-1,few,TGTGCCAGCAGCTCGGAACTTAGCGGGCCTTACAATGAGCAGTTCTTC,CASSSELSGPYNEQFF
TRBD1,TRBV25-1,TRBJ1-1,few,TGTGCCAGCAGTCCCCGGGACAGGGTGAACACTGAAGCTTTCTTT,CASSPRDRVNTEAFF
.,TRBV13,TRBJ2-5,.,TGTGCCAGCAGCCGCGTCCTGGGGGAGACCCAGTACTTC,CASSRVLGETQYF
.,TRBV25-1,TRBJ2-5,.,TGTGCCAGCAGTGTACGTAATGAAGAGACCCAGTACTTC,CASSVRNEETQYF
.,TRBV29-1,TRBJ2-1,.,TGCAGCGTTGCCCCTAGCGCGAACTCCTACAATGAGCAGTTCTTC,CSVAPSANSYNEQFF
.,TRBV5-4,TRBJ2-2,.,TGTGCCAGCAGCTTAATGGGGTACGACACCGGGGAGCTGTTTTTT,CASSLMGYDTGELFF
.,TRBV21-1,TRBJ1-1,once,TGTGCCAGCAGCAAAGCTCTAGGGAACACTGAAGCTTTCTTT,CASSKALGNTEAFF
.,TRBV6-1,TRBJ1-1,.,TGTGCCAGCAGTCCCAAATGGGGGGCAACTGAAGCTTTCTTT,CASSPKWGATEAFF
TRBD1,TRBV7-9,TRBJ2-4,.,TGTGCCAGCAGCTGGGGACAGGGCGACAAAAACATTCAGTACTTC,CASSWGQGDKNIQYF
.,TRBV5-1,TRBJ1-1,.,TGCGCCAGCAGCTTGGGTGTGACCCAGGGACGAGGGAACACTGAAGCTTTCTTT,CASSLGVTQGRGNTEAFF
TRBD1,TRBV29-1,TRBJ1-5,.,TGCAGCGTTCGGACAGGAATCAATCAGCCCCAGCATTTT,CSVRTGINQPQHF
TRBD1,TRBV18,TRBJ2-3,.,TGTGCCAGCTCACCCGGGACAGGGGGAACAGATACGCAGTATTTT,CASSPGTGGTDTQYF
.,TRBV7-9,TRBJ2-7,.,TGTGCCAGCAGCACAAGGGGGGGGATTCCCTACGAGCAGTACTTC,CASSTRGGIPYEQYF
TRBD2,TRBV9,TRBJ2-7,.,TGTGCCAGCAGCGGCGGGGGGAGTAGCACCTACGAGCAGTACTTC,CASSGGGSSTYEQYF
TRBD2,TRBV9,TRBJ2-5,few,TGTGCCAGCAGCGAGAGCTGGATTAGCGGGAGAGAGACCCAGTACTTC,CASSESWISGRETQYF
.,TRBV5-4,TRBJ1-1,.,TGTGCCAGCAGCCCCGTAGGCGAGTTGGACACTGAAGCTTTCTTT,CASSPVGELDTEAFF
TRBD1,TRBV27,TRBJ2-7,.,TGTGCCAGCCGGGCGGGACAGGCGACTCGGGGGCAGTACTTC,CASRAGQATRGQYF
.,TRBV14,TRBJ2-7,.,TGTGCCAGCAGCTCTATCCAAGAGGGTTACGAGCAGTACTTC,CASSSIQEGYEQYF
.,TRBV19,TRBJ1-1,.,TGTGCCAGTAGTATCTTGGGGGCAGGCACTGAAGCTTTCTTT,CASSILGAGTEAFF
.,TRBV18,TRBJ2-7,.,TGTGCCAGCTCACGGGGGGTGGATACCGGCTCCTACGAGCAGTACTTC,CASSRGVDTGSYEQYF